This TCR beta chain was observed in a study of shared T cell receptors in the human thymus. V lost 4 bases, J lost 7 bases, and 16 bases lay in between. CDR3 length equals 15 residues. Germline CDR1 reads SGHAT; CDR2 reads FQNNGV. Sequencing was performed with immunoSEQ multiplex PCR; in TCRdb, only in-frame clones are kept and a portion is missing. The sample consists of 500,000 to 850,000 clones, 80% to 90% of them appearing once. The sample was also linked to a second study, of human thymus T cells. That study reports: Apparent skewing of V and J gene usage characterized both thymic and blood repertoires.

This chain connects TRBV11-2 to TRBJ1-4; possibly TRBD1 for D (6 bases). Material: thymocytes. This clonotype was sampled from a boy under three years old with a congenital heart defect. As DNA, the CDR3 is TGTGCCAGCAGCTCCTTACAGGGAAGGCCTGAAAAACTGTTTTTT. This translates into CASSSLQGRPEKLFF. The variable domain in full, with the rest retrieved from reference TRBV11-2 and TRBJ1-4, is EAGVAQSPRYKIIEKRQSVAFWCNPISGHATLYWYQQILGQGPKLLIQFQNNGVVDDSQLPKDRFSAERLKGVDSTLKIQPAKLEDSAVYLCASSSLQGRPEKLFFGSGTQLSVL.